The 10 T cell receptor beta chains reported below all come from one sample, sequenced in a study of monozygotic twins with cystic fibrosis (dated by TCRdb to about 2021). Library prep was done by the immunoSEQ multiplex PCR assay. This immuneACCESS table, as held by TCRdb, lists in-frame sequences with V and J called but not all clones. Of the missing ones, under half trace to an unresolved V gene in checked studies; the others have no known cause. The sample contains about 30,000 clones, approximately 90% of them found a single time. Of the sample, approximately 0.5% is held by the ten largest clones. Sequencing input: blood. Receptor source: a girl aged 2 to 9 with cystic fibrosis.

The V and J genes are TRBV2 and TRBJ2-1, with D hard to call. Trimming removed 6 bases from V and 7 bases from J, with 16 bases in between. CDR1 is SNHLY and CDR2 is FYNNEI in the germline V gene. The CDR3 has 14 amino acids. The CDR3 DNA is TGTGCCAGCAGCTTGAACCCCTCGTGGAATGAGCAGTTCTTC. Protein product: CASSLNPSWNEQFF.

This clone was found a few times. The chain is built from TRBV10-3 and TRBJ1-2; weak D call: TRBD1 (5 bases). Looked up from germline, CDR1 is ENHRY and CDR2 is SYGVKD. The V and J ends lost 10 bases and 10 bases respectively, with 19 bases between them. This CDR3 comprises 12 residues. The CDR3 nucleotides are TGTGCCACACGCCCGGGGGAATTGGTCTACACCTTC. Its translation: CATRPGELVYTF.

This chain joins TRBV9 and TRBJ2-5; D remains unclear. CDR1 is SGDLS, CDR2 YYNGEE, per germline. Trimming removed 0 bases at V and 1 base at J, with 4 bases between. The CDR3 runs 13 residues. The CDR3 protein is CASSVDLQETQYF. The CDR3 region has the DNA TGTGCCAGCAGCGTAGACCTCCAAGAGACCCAGTACTTC.

This clone was recorded once. V gene TRBV11-1 combines with J gene TRBJ1-1; TRBD1 agrees at 9 bases. CDR1 and CDR2 from the germline V gene are SGHAT and FQDESV (reference sequence). This CDR3 region has 16 residues. V trimming: 7 bases; J trimming: 0 bases; junction bases outside the gene matches: 9. CDR3 sequence: CASTPDRGIMNTEAFF. The CDR3, as DNA: TGTGCCAGCACCCCGGACAGGGGCATTATGAACACTGAAGCTTTCTTT. Full variable domain (outside the CDR3, taken from reference TRBV11-1 and TRBJ1-1): EAEVAQSPRYKITEKSQAVAFWCDPISGHATLYWYRQILGQGPELLVQFQDESVVDDSQLPKDRFSAERLKGVDSTLKIQPAELGDSAMYLCASTPDRGIMNTEAFFGQGTRLTVV.

The V and J genes are TRBV2 and TRBJ2-3; the match to TRBD2 covers 12 bases. V shed 5 bases, J shed 5 bases, and the junction held 5 bases outside the gene matches. Germline V gives CDR1 SNHLY, CDR2 FYNNEI. The CDR3 contains 15 residues. In DNA, the CDR3 is TGTGCCAGCAGTTTGCCTAGCGGGGGGGAAGATACGCAGTATTTT. Its translation is CASSLPSGGEDTQYF.

In DNA, the CDR3 is TGTGCCTGGGCCGGGACAGGGTGGTACGAGCAGTACTTC. As protein: CAWAGTGWYEQYF. This chain connects TRBV30 to TRBJ2-7, with 9 bases lining up with TRBD1. The CDR3 is made up of 13 amino acids. V shed 5 bases, J shed 4 bases, and the junction held 6 bases outside the gene matches. The germline V gene encodes CDR1 GTSNPN and CDR2 SVGIG (reference sequence).

The chain employs TRBV4-3 and TRBJ2-4, with D perhaps TRBD2 (5 bases). Germline CDR1 reads LGHNA; CDR2 reads YSLEER. V lost 0 bases to trimming and J lost 11 bases, with 11 bases between them. The CDR3 spans 13 residues. The CDR3 loop reads CASSQDETKVQYF. CDR3 bases: TGCGCCAGCAGCCAAGATGAGACTAAAGTTCAGTACTTC.

This clone was recorded only once. CDR3 in amino acids: CASSHRQSGYTF. CDR3 DNA: TGTGCCAGCAGCCACCGACAGTCCGGCTACACCTTC. This rearrangement joins TRBV14 to TRBJ1-2, with a weak D call TRBD1 (5 bases). The CDR3 contains 12 residues. The germline V gene encodes CDR1 SGHDN and CDR2 FVKESK. Trimming removed 3 bases at V and 8 bases at J, with 10 bases between.

The chain carries TRBV7-6 and TRBJ2-5; 7 bases map to TRBD2. Germline CDR1 SGHVS, CDR2 FNYEAQ. The CDR3 consists of 15 residues. The trim removed 1 base at V and 4 bases at J, leaving 6 bases unmatched. The CDR3: CASSLGTRRRETQYF. DNA for the CDR3: TGTGCCAGCAGCTTAGGGACTAGGCGACGAGAGACCCAGTACTTC.

The chain couples TRBV7-2 to TRBJ1-1, with a weak D call TRBD1 (6 bases). The germline V gene encodes CDR1 SGHTA and CDR2 FQGNSA. The CDR3 is 11 amino acids. V lost 5 bases, J lost 5 bases, and 6 bases lay in between. CDR3 amino acids: CASSTGTEAFF. The CDR3 bases are TGTGCCAGCAGCACAGGGACTGAAGCTTTCTTT.